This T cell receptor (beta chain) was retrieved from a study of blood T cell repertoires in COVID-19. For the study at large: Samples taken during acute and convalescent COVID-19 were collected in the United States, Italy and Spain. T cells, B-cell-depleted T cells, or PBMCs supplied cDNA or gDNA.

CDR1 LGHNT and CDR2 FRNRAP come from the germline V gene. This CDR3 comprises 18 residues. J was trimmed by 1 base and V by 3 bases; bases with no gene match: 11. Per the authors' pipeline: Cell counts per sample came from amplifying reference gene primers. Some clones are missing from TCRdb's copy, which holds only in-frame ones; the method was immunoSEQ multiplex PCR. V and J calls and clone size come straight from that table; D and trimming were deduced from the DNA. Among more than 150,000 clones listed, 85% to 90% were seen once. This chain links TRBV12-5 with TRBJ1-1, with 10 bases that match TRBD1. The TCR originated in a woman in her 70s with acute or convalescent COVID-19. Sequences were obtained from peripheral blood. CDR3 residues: CASGFGAGTGVRNTEAFF. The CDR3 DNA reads TGTGCTAGTGGTTTTGGGGCCGGGACAGGGGTCAGGAACACTGAAGCTTTCTTT.